This TCR beta chain is from a study of breast tumors, draining lymph nodes, adjacent tissues. From the multiplex PCR reads, TCRdb called clonotypes with MiXCR, one entry per CDR3 protein. The sample contains roughly 17,000 distinct CDR3 sequences, 43% of which appear only once. The CDR3 is made up of 12 amino acids. Deletions cut 0 bases from V and 8 bases from J, with 10 bases between. Germline lookup yields CDR1 DFQATT and CDR2 SNEGSKA (reference sequence). This clonotype was recorded many times. The receptor was isolated from a female donor with breast cancer. Some clones in this sample may be carry-over from other donors' samples. The chain joins TRBV20-1 to TRBJ1-1, with a weak D call TRBD1 (5 bases). Sequenced input: breast tumor tissue. The CDR3 loop reads CSAREGGREAFF. The CDR3 DNA reads TGCAGTGCTAGAGAGGGGGGAAGGGAAGCTTTCTTT.